This entry lists 25 T cell receptor beta chains sequenced from one sample in a study of cytomegalovirus exposure and HLA in healthy donors (dated by TCRdb to about 2017). Library preparation used the immunoSEQ multiplex PCR assay. The multiplex PCR relied on a mix of 60 forward primers for TCR Vbeta segments and 13 reverse primers for TCR Jbeta segments. TCRdb re-hosts the immuneACCESS table, in-frame sequences only. Its copies lack some clones; in the studies checked, an unresolved V gene accounts for under half of them, and the cause for the rest is not known. The sample profile shows over 75,000 clones; approximately 84% of them were found once. Jointly, the top ten make up 5.5% to 6.5% of the sample. Material for sequencing was PBMCs. These TCRs come from a woman between 18 and 30 years old in good health and CMV-seropositive.

The gene calls are TRBV6-6 and TRBJ1-1; a weak D match, TRBD1 (6 bases). Germline-derived CDR1 and CDR2 are MNHNY and SVGAGI (reference sequence). The V end was cut by 5 bases, the J end by 4 bases, with 11 bases between. This CDR3 contains 13 residues. The CDR3 spells CASSTPGVTEAFF. DNA of the CDR3: TGTGCCAGCAGTACTCCAGGGGTCACTGAAGCTTTCTTT.

This chain links TRBV4-1 with TRBJ1-2; TRBD1 is a possible D gene (5 bases). The V and J ends lost 2 bases and 6 bases respectively, with 13 bases between them. Germline lookup yields CDR1 MGHRA and CDR2 YSYEKL. The CDR3 is 14 residues long. This chain's CDR3 is CASSQNQGRNGYTF. For the CDR3, the DNA is TGCGCCAGCAGCCAAAATCAGGGAAGAAATGGCTACACCTTC.

The chain uses TRBV29-1 and TRBJ2-3; D might be TRBD2 (5 bases). Looked up from germline, CDR1 is SQVTM and CDR2 is ANQGSEA. Trimming cost V 4 bases and J 2 bases, with 7 bases left between them. This CDR3 has 12 residues. The CDR3 sequence: CSVASYTDTQYF. The CDR3 DNA reads TGCAGCGTTGCTAGCTACACAGATACGCAGTATTTT.

Here the CDR3 reads CASSFGGVNTEAFF. The DNA for the CDR3 is TGTGCCAGCAGCTTCGGAGGGGTTAACACTGAAGCTTTCTTT. The chain has TRBV5-5 and TRBJ1-1; maybe TRBD1 (5 bases). V lost 2 bases and J lost 2, with 10 bases in between. Germline CDR1 and CDR2: SGHKS and YYEKEE (reference sequence). The CDR3 runs 14 residues.

This clone has a handful of counts. CDR3 DNA: TGTGCCAGTACCCCGGGACAGGCGCATGAAAAACTGTTTTTT. This sequence encodes CASTPGQAHEKLFF. The V and J genes are TRBV28 and TRBJ1-4; TRBD1 agrees at 8 bases. This CDR3 contains 14 residues. Trimming cost V 9 bases and J 6 bases; bases outside gene matches: 9. Germline V CDR1 and CDR2: MDHEN, SYDVKM.

In the case of this clone: A junction boundary mismatches the germline segment, possibly from a read error. V usage is TRBV10-1 and J usage is TRBJ1-2; no clear D. The germline CDR1 and CDR2 sequences are WNHNN and SYGVQD (reference sequence). The CDR3 has 12 amino acids. The CDR3 region is CASSGTYPILSF. CDR3 coding DNA: TGCGCCAGCAGTGGGACTTACCCTATCTTATCCTTC.

The rearrangement links TRBV6-5 to TRBJ2-3; D gene unclear. Germline CDR1 is MNHEY and CDR2 is SVGAGI. V lost 5 bases, J lost 2 bases, and 11 bases lay in between. The CDR3 is 14 amino acids. The DNA of the CDR3 is TGTGCCAGCAGTGCGGCAGAATACACAGATACGCAGTATTTT. Encoded protein: CASSAAEYTDTQYF.

The chain uses TRBV2 and TRBJ2-1, with TRBD2 matching over 10 bases. Germline trimming cut 7 bases from V and 8 bases from J; bases unmatched to any gene: 35. This CDR3 spans 23 amino acids. In germline, CDR1 is SNHLY, CDR2 FYNNEI. For the CDR3, the DNA is TGTGCCAGCACCAGGGGAGGCCTCCTAGGGGCCTCTAGCGGGAGCTTGGGGTTCCATGAGCAGTTCTTC. Its translation is CASTRGGLLGASSGSLGFHEQFF.

CDR3 in DNA: TGTGCCAGCAGCTTTAGCACAGGACGCGGCTATGGCTACACCTTC. Its translation is CASSFSTGRGYGYTF. V and J are TRBV7-9 and TRBJ1-2; D is perhaps TRBD1 (5 bases). Germline V gene lookup returns CDR1 SEHNR and CDR2 FQNEAQ (reference sequence). This CDR3 is 15 amino acids long. Trimming pared 3 bases from V and 4 bases from J, leaving 15 bases between.

By sample fraction, this clone is medium-sized. The chain recombines TRBV4-2 with TRBJ1-4; no firm D call. The CDR3 consists of 15 residues. Trimming cost V 1 base and J 8 bases, with 14 bases left between them. Germline V gives CDR1 LGHNA, CDR2 YNFKEQ. The CDR3 DNA sequence: TGTGCCAGCAGCCAAGTTGAGGGAGAGGGCGAAAAACTGTTTTTT. This sequence encodes CASSQVEGEGEKLFF.

This chain links TRBV29-1 with TRBJ1-2; 10 bases are a match to TRBD1. Germline assignment: CDR1 SQVTM and CDR2 ANQGSEA. This CDR3 comprises 14 residues. With V trimmed by 6 bases and J by 4 bases, 8 bases remained unmatched. DNA for the CDR3: TGCAGCGTAGATACCGGACAGGGGGTCTATGGCTACACCTTC. It encodes CSVDTGQGVYGYTF.

The genes are TRBV19 and TRBJ2-3; a weak D match, TRBD2 (6 bases). The V end was cut by 6 bases, the J end by 3 bases, with 13 bases between. The CDR3 covers 14 residues. CDR1 and CDR2 from the germline V gene are LNHDA and SQIVND (reference sequence). CDR3 nucleotide sequence: TGTGCCAGTAGCACTTTTCTAGCGACAGATACGCAGTATTTT. Protein: CASSTFLATDTQYF.

The chain links TRBV30 to TRBJ2-5; TRBD2 matches at 11 bases. The CDR3 has 17 amino acids. The V gene's germline CDR1 is GTSNPN and CDR2 SVGIG (reference sequence). Germline trimming cut 0 bases from V and 5 bases from J; bases unmatched to any gene: 11. The CDR3 DNA reads as TGTGCCTGGAGTGTTGGGACTAGCGGCAAACCCGTGGAGACCCAGTACTTC. It encodes CAWSVGTSGKPVETQYF.

V gene TRBV13 combines with J gene TRBJ2-1, with a possible D match to TRBD2 (5 bases). V was pared by 0 bases and J by 7 bases, with 7 bases between. Per germline, CDR1 PRHDT and CDR2 FYEKMQ (reference sequence). This CDR3 has 13 amino acids. CDR3 sequence reads: CASSLGDSNEQFF. For the CDR3, the DNA is TGTGCCAGCAGCTTAGGGGACTCAAATGAGCAGTTCTTC.

The rearrangement links TRBV15 to TRBJ2-1; no firm D call. CDR1 and CDR2 from the germline V gene are LNHNV and YYDKDF (reference sequence). V was pared by 3 bases and J by 0 bases, with 9 bases between. The CDR3 sequence is 15 residues long. CDR3 nucleotides: TGTGCCACCAGCAGCCTAGTTAACTCCTACAATGAGCAGTTCTTC. Protein sequence: CATSSLVNSYNEQFF.

This chain uses TRBV5-5 with TRBJ2-3; D is possibly TRBD2 (5 bases). V lost 4 bases, J lost 2 bases, and 14 bases lay in between. Germline values: CDR1 SGHKS, CDR2 YYEKEE (reference sequence). The CDR3 has 15 amino acids. CDR3 residues: CASSLTGFDTDTQYF. The CDR3 DNA is TGTGCCAGCAGCCTGACGGGGTTTGACACAGATACGCAGTATTTT.

The chain recombines TRBV7-8 with TRBJ1-6; 9 bases line up with TRBD1. Germline V gene lookup returns CDR1 SGHVS and CDR2 FQNEAQ. J gave up 8 bases and V 5 bases, and 10 bases lay outside the gene matches. The CDR3 spans 16 residues. The CDR3 loop reads CASSQLGGQGYSPLHF. CDR3 in DNA: TGTGCCAGCAGCCAGCTGGGGGGACAGGGATATTCACCCCTCCACTTT.

The table lists this clone with a count of one. The genes are TRBV2 and TRBJ1-1; perhaps TRBD1 as D (5 bases). CDR1 SNHLY and CDR2 FYNNEI come from the germline V gene. The CDR3 runs 14 residues. Trimming removed 2 bases at V and 4 bases at J, with 11 bases between. CDR3 amino acids: CASSESSQGTEAFF. The CDR3 nucleotides are TGTGCCAGCAGTGAATCCTCCCAGGGCACTGAAGCTTTCTTT.

The rearrangement links TRBV19 to TRBJ2-7, with D perhaps TRBD2 (5 bases). This CDR3 is 14 amino acids long. Looked up from germline, CDR1 is LNHDA and CDR2 is SQIVND (reference sequence). V was clipped by 5 bases and J by 2 bases, with 13 bases between them. The CDR3 DNA follows: TGTGCCAGTAGTCTCCGGACTGATGCCTACGAGCAGTACTTC. This codes for CASSLRTDAYEQYF.

This sequence joins TRBV19 and TRBJ2-6, with D perhaps matching TRBD2 (7 bases). The CDR3 runs 17 residues. Trimming left V 7 bases short and J 0 bases short, with 16 bases between. The germline V gene has CDR1 LNHDA and CDR2 SQIVND (reference sequence). The CDR3 protein is CASTNREGISGANVLTF. The CDR3, as DNA: TGTGCCAGTACTAACAGGGAGGGGATCTCTGGGGCCAACGTCCTGACTTTC.

This clone was detected many times. The chain carries TRBV25-1 and TRBJ1-5; D is uncertain. The CDR3 sequence is 15 residues long. The germline V gene has CDR1 MGHDK and CDR2 SYGVNS. Trimming stripped 6 bases from V and 0 bases from J, with 12 bases between. The CDR3 DNA reads as TGTGCCAGCAGCGAGGGTTCGTATAGCAATCAGCCCCAGCATTTT. Protein product: CASSEGSYSNQPQHF.

This clone occurred once. This rearrangement joins TRBV6-1 to TRBJ2-7; 12 bases agree with TRBD2. J gave up 5 bases and V 2 bases, and 10 bases lay outside the gene matches. Germline assignment: CDR1 MNHNS and CDR2 SASEGT. The CDR3 has 17 amino acids. CDR3 sequence: CASSERTRLAGDHEQYF. The CDR3 nucleotides are TGTGCCAGCAGTGAAAGGACCCGACTAGCGGGGGACCACGAGCAGTACTTC.

Details on this clone: The sample has other DNA sequences that encode this CDR3 too. J is TRBJ1-2 and V is TRBV9; 7 positions match TRBD1. This CDR3 comprises 13 residues. CDR1 and CDR2 (germline): SGDLS, YYNGEE. V shed 3 bases, J shed 2 bases, and the junction held 1 base outside the gene matches. The CDR3 here is CASSAQGNYGYTF. CDR3 nucleotide sequence: TGTGCCAGCAGCGCACAGGGGAACTATGGCTACACCTTC.

Written as DNA, the CDR3 is TGTGCCAGCAGTTTGGGGAACAGGGAAGCTTTCTTT. Its translation is CASSLGNREAFF. The rearrangement uses TRBV28 and TRBJ1-1, with D tentatively TRBD1 (5 bases). This CDR3 spans 12 amino acids. Germline V gene sequence: CDR1 MDHEN, CDR2 SYDVKM. Trimming removed 3 bases at V and 8 bases at J, with 10 bases between. The full variable domain, with the rest looked up from reference TRBV28 and TRBJ1-1, is DVKVTQSSRYLVKRTGEKVFLECVQDMDHENMFWYRQDPGLGLRLIYFSYDVKMKEKGDIPEGYSVSREKKERFSLILESASTNQTSMYLCASSLGNREAFFGQGTRLTVV.

This rearrangement joins TRBV9 to TRBJ2-2; TRBD2 is a possible D gene (6 bases). Germline CDR1 and CDR2: SGDLS and YYNGEE. Between the trimmed V and J ends, which lost 2 bases and 0 bases, there was a span of 8 bases. This CDR3 contains 15 residues. CDR3 DNA: TGTGCCAGCAGCGTGGGGACTTCGAACACCGGGGAGCTGTTTTTT. Encoded protein: CASSVGTSNTGELFF.